The clone carrying this TCR beta chain was seen only a few times. Sequenced by immunoSEQ multiplex PCR; TCRdb stores in-frame clones only, minus some. The sample carries hundreds of thousands of clones, 76% recorded once. The record originates from a study of shared clonotypes between healthy human individuals. Trimming cost V 1 base and J 6 bases; bases outside gene matches: 1. The CDR3 consists of 13 residues. Germline CDR1 and CDR2: SGHTA and FQGNSA. The sequence came from a woman between 35 and 50 years old in good health. Some clones in this sample may be carry-over from other donors' samples. Sequences were obtained from PBMCs. This chain connects TRBV7-2 to TRBJ1-1; 8 nucleotides align to TRBD1. This CDR3 is CASSLEQGAEAFF. The CDR3, as DNA: TGTGCCAGCAGCTTAGAACAGGGGGCTGAAGCTTTCTTT.